This TCR beta chain was sequenced in a study of blood T cell repertoires in COVID-19. Study context: T cells, B-cell-depleted T cells, or PBMCs supplied cDNA or gDNA.

The junction had 8 bases not matched to a gene; V was cut back by 10 bases and J by 0 bases. There are 15 residues in the CDR3. CDR1 is SNHLY and CDR2 is FYNNEI in the germline V gene. The table came from immunoSEQ multiplex PCR; TCRdb's copy has only in-frame clones and leaves some out. The data hold hundreds of thousands of clones, with 85% observed a single time. The J gene is TRBJ2-2, the V gene TRBV2; 7 positions match TRBD2. This sequence originates from a human donor in a cohort sampled during active COVID-19. Sequences were obtained from peripheral blood. The CDR3 sequence is CATNGEGSNTGELFF. In nucleotides, the CDR3 is TGTGCCACTAATGGGGAGGGGTCGAACACCGGGGAGCTGTTTTTT.